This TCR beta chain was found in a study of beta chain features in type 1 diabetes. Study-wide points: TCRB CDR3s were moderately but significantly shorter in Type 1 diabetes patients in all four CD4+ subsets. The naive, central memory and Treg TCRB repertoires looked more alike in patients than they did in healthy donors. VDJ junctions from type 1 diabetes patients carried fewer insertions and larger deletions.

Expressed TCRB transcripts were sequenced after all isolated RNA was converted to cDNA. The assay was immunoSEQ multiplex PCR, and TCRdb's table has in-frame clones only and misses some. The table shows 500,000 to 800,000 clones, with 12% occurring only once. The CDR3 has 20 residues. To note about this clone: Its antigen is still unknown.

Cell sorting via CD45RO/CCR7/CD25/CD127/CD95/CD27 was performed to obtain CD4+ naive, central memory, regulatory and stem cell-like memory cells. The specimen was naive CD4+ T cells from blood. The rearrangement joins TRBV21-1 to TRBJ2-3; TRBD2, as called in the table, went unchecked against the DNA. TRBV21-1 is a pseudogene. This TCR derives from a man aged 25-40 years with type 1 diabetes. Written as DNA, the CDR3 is TGTGCCAGCAGCAAAGAGGAACCTAGCGGGGCTCCTAATAGCACAGATACGCAGTATTTT. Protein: CASSKEEPSGAPNSTDTQYF.